Shown below are 15 T cell receptor beta chains from a single sample sequenced in a study of cytomegalovirus exposure and HLA in healthy donors (dated by TCRdb to about 2017). The library was prepared using the immunoSEQ multiplex PCR assay. Not all clones reach the TCRdb copy of this immuneACCESS table, which keeps in-frame sequences only. Checked studies attribute under half of the gap to unresolved V genes and leave the rest unexplained. The sample table lists about 56,000 clones, 80% to 90% of them with a count of one. The ten largest clones add up to over 12% of the sample. The specimen was PBMCs. All receptors derive from a woman aged 18-30 years in good health and CMV-seronegative.

The V call is TRBV6-1, the J call TRBJ2-7; 12 positions match TRBD1. Trimming took 7 bases from V and 5 from J; bases not matched to a gene: 6. The germline V gene has CDR1 MNHNS and CDR2 SASEGT. CDR3 size: 14 residues. The CDR3: CASIPGQGADEQYF. In DNA form, the CDR3 reads TGTGCCAGCATTCCGGGACAGGGGGCGGACGAGCAGTACTTC.

The V and J genes are TRBV15 and TRBJ2-7; TRBD1 might be the D (6 bases). From germline, CDR1 is LNHNV and CDR2 YYDKDF (reference sequence). The CDR3 is 15 residues long. The V end lost 4 bases, the J end lost 3 bases, and 16 bases lay between the germline ends. CDR3 loop: CATSTHGRGLYEQYF. DNA for the CDR3: TGTGCCACCAGCACCCACGGCAGGGGCCTCTACGAGCAGTACTTC.

The chain joins TRBV6-5 to TRBJ1-5, with D possibly being TRBD1 (5 bases). This CDR3 is built from 15 residues. V lost 6 bases to trimming and J lost 3 bases, with 15 bases between them. Germline V gene data show CDR1 as MNHEY and CDR2 as SVGAGI. CDR3 in DNA: TGTGCCAGCAGACCCGGGGGGTTCAACAATCAGCCCCAGCATTTT. It codes for CASRPGGFNNQPQHF.

V is TRBV28 and J is TRBJ2-3, with D possibly being TRBD1 (7 bases). The CDR3 spans 14 residues. Germline CDR1 MDHEN, CDR2 SYDVKM. V lost 4 bases, J lost 5 bases, and 13 bases lay in between. The CDR3 DNA reads TGTGCCAGCAGTTCGAACAGGGGACTAGATACGCAGTATTTT. Protein product: CASSSNRGLDTQYF.

This rearrangement joins TRBV19 to TRBJ2-3; D is uncertain. Germline V gives CDR1 LNHDA, CDR2 SQIVND (reference sequence). Deletions cut 1 base from V and 0 bases from J, with 5 bases between. This CDR3 is built from 14 residues. The CDR3 DNA follows: TGTGCCAGTAGTATAGGGAGTAGCACAGATACGCAGTATTTT. Its translation: CASSIGSSTDTQYF.

The chain uses TRBV19 and TRBJ1-5; 10 nucleotides agree with TRBD1. Trimming removed 5 bases from V and 2 bases from J; junction bases left unmatched: 3. The CDR3 consists of 15 residues. Germline loops: CDR1 LNHDA, CDR2 SQIVND (reference sequence). CDR3 in DNA: TGTGCCAGTAGTCCGACAGGGGGCCGCAATCAGCCCCAGCATTTT. This sequence encodes CASSPTGGRNQPQHF.

The V gene is TRBV5-1, the J gene TRBJ1-1, with D maybe TRBD1 (5 bases). Germline CDR1 and CDR2: SGHRS and YFSETQ. Trimming stripped 2 bases from V and 1 base from J, with 15 bases between. The CDR3 totals 16 residues. This chain's CDR3 is CASSFYSGRGNTEAFF. The CDR3 DNA follows: TGCGCCAGCAGCTTCTACTCAGGGAGGGGGAACACTGAAGCTTTCTTT.

The chain recombines TRBV6-5 with TRBJ1-3; D unclear. The CDR3 length is 13 residues. V was clipped by 6 bases and J by 3 bases, with 9 bases between them. CDR1 and CDR2 (germline): MNHEY, SVGAGI. Here the CDR3 DNA reads TGTGCCAGCAGGACACCTGATGGAAACACCATATATTTT. It is translated as CASRTPDGNTIYF.

Comment on this clone: The sample has other DNA sequences that encode this CDR3 too. The chain uses TRBV9 and TRBJ1-5, with a tentative D call TRBD1 (5 bases). CDR3 length: 14 amino acids. Germline V gene data show CDR1 as SGDLS and CDR2 as YYNGEE. Trimming removed 0 bases from V and 4 bases from J, with 8 bases in between. The CDR3 DNA is TGTGCCAGCAGCGTAGGGGGGGGAAATCAGCCCCAGCATTTT. Residues: CASSVGGGNQPQHF. The full variable domain, its missing parts supplied by reference TRBV9 and TRBJ1-5, is DSGVTQTPKHLITATGQRVTLRCSPRSGDLSVYWYQQSLDQGLQFLIQYYNGEERAKGNILERFSAQQFPDLHSELNLSSLELGDSALYFCASSVGGGNQPQHFGDGTRLSIL.

V and J are TRBV9 and TRBJ1-2, with 8 bases aligning to TRBD1. Germline CDR1 and CDR2: SGDLS and YYNGEE. V lost 3 bases and J lost 3; bases outside the gene matches: 1. The CDR3 runs to 13 residues. In nucleotides, the CDR3 is TGTGCCAGCAGCGGGACAGGGCACTATGGCTACACCTTC. Translated, it gives CASSGTGHYGYTF.

The V call is TRBV6-6, the J call TRBJ2-7; 9 bases fit TRBD2. CDR3 size: 15 residues. With V trimmed by 2 bases and J by 5 bases, 7 bases remained unmatched. Germline loops: CDR1 MNHNY, CDR2 SVGAGI (reference sequence). DNA for the CDR3: TGTGCCAGCAGTTACCCACCGGGCGGGAGGGACGAGCAGTACTTC. Translation: CASSYPPGGRDEQYF.

The chain recombines TRBV28 with TRBJ1-5; D gene uncertain. The ends were cut back, 1 base at V and 6 bases at J, with 7 bases in the middle. The germline CDR1 and CDR2 sequences are MDHEN and SYDVKM. The CDR3 covers 13 residues. CDR3 nucleotide sequence: TGTGCCAGCAGTTTATATCGGGGTCAGCCCCAGCATTTT. This codes for CASSLYRGQPQHF. The variable domain in full, completed from reference TRBV28 and TRBJ1-5, reads DVKVTQSSRYLVKRTGEKVFLECVQDMDHENMFWYRQDPGLGLRLIYFSYDVKMKEKGDIPEGYSVSREKKERFSLILESASTNQTSMYLCASSLYRGQPQHFGDGTRLSIL.

The chain uses TRBV7-8 and TRBJ2-5, with 10 positions matching TRBD2. The CDR3 loop spans 15 amino acids. Germline loops: CDR1 SGHVS, CDR2 FQNEAQ. Trimming cost V 0 bases and J 4 bases; bases outside gene matches: 2. CDR3 nucleotides: TGTGCCAGCAGCTTAGCGCGACTAGCGGGAGAGACCCAGTACTTC. Encoded protein: CASSLARLAGETQYF. The variable domain in full, completed from reference TRBV7-8 and TRBJ2-5, reads GAGVSQSPRYKVAKRGQDVALRCDPISGHVSLFWYQQALGQGPEFLTYFQNEAQLDKSGLPSDRFFAERPEGSVSTLKIQRTQQEDSAVYLCASSLARLAGETQYFGPGTRLLVL.

The genes are TRBV2 and TRBJ2-1; 10 nucleotides line up with TRBD2. Losses at the gene ends were 7 bases for V and 6 bases for J; bases not matched to a gene: 9. Looked up from germline, CDR1 is SNHLY and CDR2 is FYNNEI. CDR3 length: 15 amino acids. For the CDR3, the DNA is TGTGCCAGCACTTCTCCCAGCGGGAGGGGCAATGAGCAGTTCTTC. Residues: CASTSPSGRGNEQFF.

The V gene is TRBV19, the J gene TRBJ1-5, with 9 bases lining up with TRBD1. Germline V CDR1 and CDR2: LNHDA, SQIVND (reference sequence). The CDR3 length is 15 residues. The V segment lost 4 bases and the J segment 5 bases; nucleotides outside the gene matches: 6. CDR3 nucleotide sequence: TGTGCCAGTAGTACGGGACAGGGTCGATATCAGCCCCAGCATTTT. It encodes CASSTGQGRYQPQHF.